Presented here are 2 T cell receptor beta chains from one specimen sequenced in a study of T cells in Graves' hyperthyroidism and ophthalmopathy. Using RNA transcripts as the source, TCR beta CDR3 regions were amplified. A first-round RT-PCR of the TCR CDR3 used the HTBI primer set. From the multiplex PCR reads, TCRdb called clonotypes with MiXCR, one entry per CDR3 protein. The table shows roughly 800,000 distinct CDR3 sequences, with approximately 40% occurring only once. Sequences were obtained from blood. These receptors were taken from a man aged 18 to 29 with Graves' hyperthyroidism.

This clonotype was recorded many times. The V and J genes are TRBV2 and TRBJ2-5; the match to TRBD1 covers 7 bases. J lost 4 bases, V lost 5 bases, and 7 bases had no gene match. The CDR3 contains 14 residues. Looked up from germline, CDR1 is SNHLY and CDR2 is FYNNEI. DNA of the CDR3: TGTGCCAGCAGTCGGGACAGTTCTCGAGAGACCCAGTACTTC. Its protein product is CASSRDSSRETQYF.

The genes are TRBV10-2 and TRBJ2-6; 9 bases match TRBD1. The CDR3 is 15 amino acids. Germline trimming cut 6 bases from V and 1 base from J; bases unmatched to any gene: 1. From germline, CDR1 is WSHSY and CDR2 SAAADI. The CDR3 sequence is CASRGTGSGANVLTF. CDR3 nucleotide sequence: TGCGCCAGCAGGGGGACAGGGTCTGGGGCCAACGTCCTGACTTTC.